This T cell receptor beta chain came from a study of regulatory T cells in long-lasting Graves disease. Researchers made TCR beta libraries by using iRepertoire HTBI primers and running Arm-PCR on CDR3 regions. Each CDR3 protein gets one entry after TCRdb re-called the multiplex PCR reads with MiXCR. The table shows approximately 490,000 distinct CDR3 sequences, with around 15% occurring only once. The time point was: newly diagnosed GD, antithyroid drugs for less than 3 months. PBMCs provided the RNA from which the TCR library was made. V was trimmed by 0 bases and J by 8 bases, leaving 17 bases between them. This CDR3 comprises 17 residues. CDR1 SGHVS and CDR2 FNYEAQ come from the germline V gene. This clonotype was picked up many times. These same data were also listed under a study on T cells in Graves' hyperthyroidism and ophthalmopathy.

This rearrangement joins TRBV7-6 to TRBJ1-6; D is unclear. Here the sequenced sample was peripheral blood mononuclear cells (PBMCs), taken at new diagnosis, from a patient treated with antithyroid drugs. This TCR derives from a man between 35 and 55 years old with Graves disease. The chain's CDR3 is CASSLAAVPGRDSPLHF. The CDR3, as DNA: TGTGCCAGCAGCTTAGCGGCGGTTCCCGGGAGGGATTCACCCCTCCACTTT.